The clone carrying this TCR beta chain was observed a few times. Its antigen remains unidentified. This entry comes from a study of persistence of HIV-infected CD4 T cells. The stimulus was lysate of CMV-infected fibroblasts, 10 ug/mL. CD40L-negative CD69-negative CD45RO-high memory CD4+ T cells were sorted as populations depleted of antigen-responding cells. The libraries were made with immunoSEQ version 4 in survey mode. The table came from immunoSEQ multiplex PCR; TCRdb's copy has only in-frame clones and leaves some out. The sample has 25,000 to 35,000 clones; approximately 80% are singletons. The trim removed 2 bases at V and 1 base at J, leaving 4 bases unmatched. The CDR3 runs 16 residues. CDR1 is SGDLS and CDR2 is YYNGEE in the germline V gene.

The specimen comprised CD4+ T cells sorted from PBMCs after approximately 20-hour stimulation, sampled from a patient who received antiretroviral therapy. J is TRBJ2-2 and V is TRBV9, with 8 bases identical to TRBD2. The receptor was isolated from an adult man with HIV who was CMV-seropositive. The CDR3 spells CASSVQSGGNTGELFF. The CDR3 DNA reads as TGTGCCAGCAGCGTTCAGAGCGGGGGGAACACCGGGGAGCTGTTTTTT.